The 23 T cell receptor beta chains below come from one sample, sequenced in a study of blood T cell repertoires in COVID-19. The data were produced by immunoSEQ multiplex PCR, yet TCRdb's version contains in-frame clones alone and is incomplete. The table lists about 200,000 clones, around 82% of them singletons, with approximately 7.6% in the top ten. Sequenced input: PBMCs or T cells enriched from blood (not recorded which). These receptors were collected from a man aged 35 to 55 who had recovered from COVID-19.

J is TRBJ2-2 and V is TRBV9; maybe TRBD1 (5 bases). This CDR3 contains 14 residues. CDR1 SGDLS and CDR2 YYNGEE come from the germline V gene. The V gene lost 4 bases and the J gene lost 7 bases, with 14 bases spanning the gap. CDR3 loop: CASSWNRGNGELFF. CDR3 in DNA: TGTGCCAGCAGCTGGAATAGGGGTAACGGGGAGCTGTTTTTT.

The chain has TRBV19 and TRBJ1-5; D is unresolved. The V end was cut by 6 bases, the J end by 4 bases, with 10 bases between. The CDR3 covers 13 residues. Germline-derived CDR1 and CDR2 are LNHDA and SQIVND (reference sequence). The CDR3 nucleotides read TGTGCCAGTAGACGGACTACAAATCAGCCCCAGCATTTT. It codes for CASRRTTNQPQHF.

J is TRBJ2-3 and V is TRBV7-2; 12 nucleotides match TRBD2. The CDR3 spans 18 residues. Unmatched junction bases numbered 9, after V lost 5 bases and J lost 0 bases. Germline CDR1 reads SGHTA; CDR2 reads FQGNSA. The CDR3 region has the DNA TGTGCCAGCAGCCGCCGGACTAGCGGGGACCTTAGCACAGATACGCAGTATTTT. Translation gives CASSRRTSGDLSTDTQYF.

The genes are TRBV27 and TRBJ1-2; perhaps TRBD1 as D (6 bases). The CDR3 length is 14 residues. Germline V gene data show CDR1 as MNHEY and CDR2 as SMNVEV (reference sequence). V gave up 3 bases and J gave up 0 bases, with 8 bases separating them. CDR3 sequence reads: CASSFGGPNYGYTF. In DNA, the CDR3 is TGTGCCAGCAGTTTTGGGGGCCCTAACTATGGCTACACCTTC.

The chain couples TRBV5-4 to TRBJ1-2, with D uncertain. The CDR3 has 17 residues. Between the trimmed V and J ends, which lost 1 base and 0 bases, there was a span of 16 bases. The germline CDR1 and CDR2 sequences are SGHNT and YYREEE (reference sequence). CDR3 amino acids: CASSLMLNPQTNYGYTF. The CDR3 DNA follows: TGTGCCAGCAGCTTGATGCTTAACCCTCAGACTAACTATGGCTACACCTTC.

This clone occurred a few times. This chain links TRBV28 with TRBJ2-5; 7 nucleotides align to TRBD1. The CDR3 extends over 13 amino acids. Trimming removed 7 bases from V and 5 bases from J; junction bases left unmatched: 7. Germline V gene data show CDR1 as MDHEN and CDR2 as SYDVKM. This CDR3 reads CASISGGVETQYF. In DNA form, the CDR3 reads TGTGCCAGCATTTCAGGGGGAGTGGAGACCCAGTACTTC. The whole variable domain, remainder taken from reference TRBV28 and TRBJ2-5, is DVKVTQSSRYLVKRTGEKVFLECVQDMDHENMFWYRQDPGLGLRLIYFSYDVKMKEKGDIPEGYSVSREKKERFSLILESASTNQTSMYLCASISGGVETQYFGPGTRLLVL.

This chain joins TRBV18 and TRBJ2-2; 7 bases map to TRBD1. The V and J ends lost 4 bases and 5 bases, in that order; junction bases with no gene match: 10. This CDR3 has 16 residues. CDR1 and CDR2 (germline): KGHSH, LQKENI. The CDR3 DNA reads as TGTGCCAGCTCACTCAGCCCGACAGGGCAGACCGGGGAGCTGTTTTTT. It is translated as CASSLSPTGQTGELFF.

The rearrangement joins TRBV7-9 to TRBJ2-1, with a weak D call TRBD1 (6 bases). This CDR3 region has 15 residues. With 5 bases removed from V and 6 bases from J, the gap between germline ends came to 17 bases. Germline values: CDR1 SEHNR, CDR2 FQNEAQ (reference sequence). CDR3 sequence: CASSPQGPGFNEQFF. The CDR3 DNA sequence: TGTGCCAGCAGCCCCCAGGGGCCGGGGTTCAATGAGCAGTTCTTC.

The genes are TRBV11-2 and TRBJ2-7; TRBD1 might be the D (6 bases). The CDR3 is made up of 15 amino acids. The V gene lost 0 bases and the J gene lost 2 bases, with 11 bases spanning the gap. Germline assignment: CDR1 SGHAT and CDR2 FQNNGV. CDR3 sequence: CASSLDAKGAYEQYF. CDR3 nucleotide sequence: TGTGCCAGCAGCTTAGATGCAAAGGGGGCCTACGAGCAGTACTTC.

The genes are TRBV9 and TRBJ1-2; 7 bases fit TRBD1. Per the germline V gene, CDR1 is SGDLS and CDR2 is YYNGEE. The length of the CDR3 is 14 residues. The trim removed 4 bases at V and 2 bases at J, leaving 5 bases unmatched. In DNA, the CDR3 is TGTGCCAGCAGCTTAGGGGGCCCCAACTATGGCTACACCTTC. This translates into CASSLGGPNYGYTF.

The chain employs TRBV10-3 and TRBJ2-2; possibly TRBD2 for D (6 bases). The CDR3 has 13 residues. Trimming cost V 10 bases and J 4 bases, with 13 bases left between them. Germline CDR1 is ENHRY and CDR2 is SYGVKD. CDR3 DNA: TGTGCCAGCGCTAAGGAGGGCACCGGGGAGCTGTTTTTT. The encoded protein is CASAKEGTGELFF.

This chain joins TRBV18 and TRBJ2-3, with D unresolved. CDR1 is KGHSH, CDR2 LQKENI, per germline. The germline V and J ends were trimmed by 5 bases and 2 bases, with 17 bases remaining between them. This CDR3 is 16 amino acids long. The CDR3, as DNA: TGTGCCAGCTCAGTCAAATACCCTACTTACACAGATACGCAGTATTTT. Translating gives CASSVKYPTYTDTQYF. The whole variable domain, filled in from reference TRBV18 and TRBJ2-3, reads NAGVMQNPRHLVRRRGQEARLRCSPMKGHSHVYWYRQLPEEGLKFMVYLQKENIIDESGMPKERFSAEFPKEGPSILRIQQVVRGDSAAYFCASSVKYPTYTDTQYFGPGTRLTVL.

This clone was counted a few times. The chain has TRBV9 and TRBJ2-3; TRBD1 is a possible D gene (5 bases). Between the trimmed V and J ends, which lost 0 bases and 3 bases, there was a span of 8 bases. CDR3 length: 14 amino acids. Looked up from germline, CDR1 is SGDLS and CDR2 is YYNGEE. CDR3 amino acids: CASSVGGWTDTQYF. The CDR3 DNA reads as TGTGCCAGCAGCGTAGGGGGCTGGACAGATACGCAGTATTTT.

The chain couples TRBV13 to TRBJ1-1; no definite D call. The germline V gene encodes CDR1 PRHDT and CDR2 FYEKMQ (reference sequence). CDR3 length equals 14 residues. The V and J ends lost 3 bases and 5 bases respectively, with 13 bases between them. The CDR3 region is CASSFFTPRTEAFF. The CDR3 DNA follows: TGTGCCAGCAGCTTCTTCACCCCGAGAACTGAAGCTTTCTTT.

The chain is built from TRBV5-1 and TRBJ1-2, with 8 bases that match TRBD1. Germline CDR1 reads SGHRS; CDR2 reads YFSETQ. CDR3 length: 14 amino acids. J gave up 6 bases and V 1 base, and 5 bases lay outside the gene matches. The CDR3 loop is CASSLMTGEDGYTF. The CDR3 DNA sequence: TGCGCCAGCAGCTTGATGACAGGGGAGGATGGCTACACCTTC.

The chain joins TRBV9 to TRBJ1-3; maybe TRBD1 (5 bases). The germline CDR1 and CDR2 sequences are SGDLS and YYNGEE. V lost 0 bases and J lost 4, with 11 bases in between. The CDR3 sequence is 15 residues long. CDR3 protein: CASSVGGGPGNTIYF. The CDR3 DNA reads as TGTGCCAGCAGCGTAGGGGGGGGTCCAGGAAACACCATATATTTT.

The CDR3 coding sequence is TGTGCCAGCAGCTGGACAATGAACACCGGGGAGCTGTTTTTT. This encodes CASSWTMNTGELFF. The chain joins TRBV7-2 to TRBJ2-2; possible D gene TRBD1, 5 bases. V was clipped by 4 bases and J by 1 base, with 7 bases between them. The CDR3 covers 14 residues. CDR1 is SGHTA and CDR2 is FQGNSA in the germline V gene.

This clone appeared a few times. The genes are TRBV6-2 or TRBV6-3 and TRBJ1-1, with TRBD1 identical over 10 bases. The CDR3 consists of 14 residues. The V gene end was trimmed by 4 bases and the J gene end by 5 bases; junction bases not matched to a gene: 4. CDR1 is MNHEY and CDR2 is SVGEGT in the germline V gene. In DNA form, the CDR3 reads TGTGCCAGCAGTTTTGGACAGGGGGGGACTGAAGCTTTCTTT. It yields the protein CASSFGQGGTEAFF.

The CDR3: CASSPGQGEAFF. The CDR3 bases are TGCGCCAGCAGTCCGGGACAGGGTGAAGCTTTCTTT. The rearrangement links TRBV10-1 to TRBJ1-1, with TRBD1 matching over 9 bases. The germline gives CDR1 WNHNN, CDR2 SYGVQD (reference sequence). With 5 bases clipped from V and 7 bases from J, the junction kept 2 bases outside the gene matches. This CDR3 is 12 amino acids long.

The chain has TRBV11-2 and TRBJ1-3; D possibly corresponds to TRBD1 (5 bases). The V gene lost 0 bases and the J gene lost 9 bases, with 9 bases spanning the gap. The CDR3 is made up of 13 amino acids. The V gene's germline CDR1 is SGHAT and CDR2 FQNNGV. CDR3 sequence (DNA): TGTGCCAGCAGCTTAGAGCGACAGACCACCATATATTTT. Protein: CASSLERQTTIYF.

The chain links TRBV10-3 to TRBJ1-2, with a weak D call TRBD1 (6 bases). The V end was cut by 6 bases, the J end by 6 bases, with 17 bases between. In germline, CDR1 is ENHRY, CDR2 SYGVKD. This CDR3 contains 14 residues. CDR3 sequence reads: CAIRGDGQSDGYTF. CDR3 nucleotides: TGTGCCATCAGGGGAGATGGACAGTCAGATGGCTACACCTTC.

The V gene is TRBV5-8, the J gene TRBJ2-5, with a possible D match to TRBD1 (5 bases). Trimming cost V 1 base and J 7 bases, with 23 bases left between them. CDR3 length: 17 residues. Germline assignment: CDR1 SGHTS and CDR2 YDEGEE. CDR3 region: CASSLKRARTLRGTQYF. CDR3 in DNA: TGTGCCAGCAGCTTGAAAAGAGCCCGGACACTCCGAGGGACCCAGTACTTC.

Here the CDR3 DNA reads TGTGCCAGCAGCCTTAGCGGACAGGGGGTAGGGCGGAACACTGAAGCTTTCTTT. The encoded protein is CASSLSGQGVGRNTEAFF. The V and J genes are TRBV5-6 and TRBJ1-1, with TRBD1 identical over 10 bases. This CDR3 comprises 18 residues. Germline loops: CDR1 SGHDT, CDR2 YYEEEE. J was trimmed by 1 base and V by 4 bases; bases with no gene match: 13.